This section outlines one TCR beta chain sequence together with its context. These data originate in a study of CD8 T cells in Susac syndrome. The T cells that were sequenced for TCR beta were CD8+ and CD4+ cells from blood. Negative isolation was used for CD8+ and CD4+ T cells, and FACS enrichment was applied to TEMRA cells. cDNA came from about 0.51 to 1 ug RNA primed by random hexamers. Amplification of TCR beta CDR3 used immunoSEQ multiplex PCR across 54 Vbeta and 13 Jbeta. TCRdb independently ran MiXCR on the immunoSEQ multiplex PCR reads; one entry per CDR3 protein. Of about 110,000 distinct CDR3 sequences listed, around 94% were seen once; the top ten hold around 0.38%. Trimming cost V 4 bases and J 6 bases; bases outside gene matches: 4. The CDR3 extends over 13 amino acids. From germline, CDR1 is SGHDN and CDR2 FVKESK.

The sequence was collected from a human donor with Susac syndrome. The chain is built from TRBV14 and TRBJ2-7, with 9 bases fitting TRBD2. Source material: CD8+ T cells from PBMCs. The CDR3 bases are TGTGCCAGCAGCCCCAGCGGGGGGTTCGAGCAGTACTTC. It codes for CASSPSGGFEQYF.